This T cell receptor (beta chain) was obtained from a study of Graves' ophthalmopathy and Graves' hyperthyroidism. Findings and caveats of the study: Blood also harbored most expanded thyroid clonotypes above 0.001 frequency.

This CDR3 comprises 15 residues. Germline V gene sequence: CDR1 MNHNS, CDR2 SASEGT. Trimming pared 6 bases from V and 2 bases from J, leaving 11 bases between. Stable hyperthyroidism was defined by absence of ophthalmopathy within 18 months of follow-up. Symptoms, serum thyroxine and TRAb, thyroid ultrasound, and orbital computed tomography formed the diagnostic basis. Sampling over 8 ml of fresh peripheral blood provided the PBMCs. For repertoire sequencing, the TCR beta CDR3 regions were amplified from RNA transcripts. Second-round multiplex PCR came after a first-round RT-PCR that employed HTBI primers. Each CDR3 protein is one row after TCRdb ran MiXCR on the multiplex PCR reads. The sample lists more than 300,000 distinct CDR3 sequences, approximately 15% occurring once. The table lists this clonotype with many counts. Antigen unknown.

The sequence came from a woman between 18 and 29 years old with stable Graves' hyperthyroidism. Sequencing was performed on peripheral blood. The J gene is TRBJ2-6, the V gene TRBV6-1, with D unclear. The DNA for the CDR3 is TGTGCCAGCAGCGACTTACCGGCTGGGGCCAACGTCCTGACTTTC. It specifies CASSDLPAGANVLTF.